This TCR beta chain appears in the sequencing data of a study of tumor-infiltrating lymphocytes in primary liver carcinoma. About the research overall: Samples yielded about 3.5 to 7.5 million productive TCRbeta reads, similar across tissue types. Study observations and caveats: Merely some 7.5-25% of top clones spanned all five tumor regions. Significantly larger top-250-clone fractions were found in tumors than in blood (p = 0.039).

Unsorted bulk tissue, roughly 20-32 mg of it, served as the source for co-extraction of RNA and DNA. All tumor samples contained more than 85% viable tumor cells. TCR beta cDNA was made from approximately 500 ng total RNA with a constant-region primer. Modified slightly, ARM-PCR produced TCR beta libraries over three nested multiplex PCR rounds. With TRBV1-TRBV30 forward primers and a C-beta reverse primer, the first two PCR rounds were run for approximately 10 cycles each. TCRdb re-analysed the multiplex PCR reads in MiXCR, keeping a single row per CDR3 protein. The data hold some 180,000 distinct CDR3 sequences, with around four fifths observed a single time. The V segment lost 3 bases and the J segment 5 bases; nucleotides outside the gene matches: 9. Germline CDR1 reads WNHNN; CDR2 reads SYGVQD (reference sequence). CDR3 length: 16 amino acids. This clonotype has a count of ten or more. What it binds is unknown.

The specimen sequenced was tumor tissue from primary liver carcinoma. The rearrangement joins TRBV10-1 to TRBJ2-1; 8 nucleotides match TRBD2. This receptor was taken from a man in his forties or fifties with primary liver carcinoma and hepatitis B virus infection. The CDR3 nucleotides read TGCGCCAGCAGTGATTCCCCCCCGGGAGGGCACAATGAGCAGTTCTTC. Its translation is CASSDSPPGGHNEQFF.